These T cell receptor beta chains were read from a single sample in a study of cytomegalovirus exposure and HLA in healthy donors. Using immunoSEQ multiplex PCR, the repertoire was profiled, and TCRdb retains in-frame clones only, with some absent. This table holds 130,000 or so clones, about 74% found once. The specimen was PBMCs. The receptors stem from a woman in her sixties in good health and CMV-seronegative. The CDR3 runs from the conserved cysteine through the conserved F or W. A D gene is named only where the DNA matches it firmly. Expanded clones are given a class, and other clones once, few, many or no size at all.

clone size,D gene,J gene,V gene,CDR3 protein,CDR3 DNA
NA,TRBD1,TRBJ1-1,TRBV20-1,CRVQGGTEAFF,TGCAGAGTACAGGGGGGTACTGAAGCTTTCTTT
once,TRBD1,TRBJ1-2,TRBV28,CATPQDRTYGYTF,TGTGCCACCCCCCAGGACAGGACTTATGGCTACACCTTC
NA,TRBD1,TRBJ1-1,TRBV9,CASSVRGQMNTEAFF,TGTGCCAGCAGCGTAAGGGGACAGATGAACACTGAAGCTTTCTTT
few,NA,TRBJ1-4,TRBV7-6,CASSLAWEDEKLFF,TGTGCCAGCAGCCTCGCCTGGGAGGATGAAAAACTGTTTTTT
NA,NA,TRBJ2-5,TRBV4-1,CASSQEPSYRGGEETQYF,TGCGCCAGCAGCCAAGAACCAAGCTACAGGGGCGGGGAAGAGACCCAGTACTTC
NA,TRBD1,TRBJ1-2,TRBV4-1,CASSQEGTAIPYGYTF,TGCGCCAGCAGCCAAGAAGGGACAGCTATCCCCTATGGCTACACCTTC
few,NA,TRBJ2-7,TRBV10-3,CAISGGAGASTYEQYF,TGTGCCATCAGTGGGGGCGCGGGGGCCTCCACCTACGAGCAGTACTTC
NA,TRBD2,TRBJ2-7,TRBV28,CASSFWRTSYEQYF,TGTGCCAGCAGTTTTTGGAGGACTAGCTACGAGCAGTACTTC
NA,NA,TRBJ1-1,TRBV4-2,CASRQKILNTEAFF,TGTGCCAGCAGACAGAAGATCCTGAACACTGAGGCTTTCTTT
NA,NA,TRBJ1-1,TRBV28,CASSRNRVSTEAFF,TGTGCCAGCAGTAGAAACAGGGTTAGCACTGAAGCTTTCTTT
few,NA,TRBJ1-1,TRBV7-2,CASRRRGGTEAFF,TGTGCCAGCAGACGACGCGGGGGCACTGAAGCTTTCTTT
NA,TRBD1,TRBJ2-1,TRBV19,CASSKVPGTGLRSSYNEQFF,TGTGCCAGTAGTAAGGTTCCCGGGACAGGGTTACGTAGCTCCTACAATGAGCAGTTCTTC
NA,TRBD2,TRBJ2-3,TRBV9,CASSPSGGSRYTDTQYF,TGTGCCAGCAGTCCTAGCGGGGGGTCCCGGTACACAGATACGCAGTATTTT
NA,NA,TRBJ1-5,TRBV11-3,CASSLGSENSNQPQHF,TGTGCCAGCAGCTTAGGTTCAGAAAATAGCAATCAGCCCCAGCATTTT
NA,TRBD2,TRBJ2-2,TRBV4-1,CASSQGDYQNTGELFF,TGCGCCAGCAGCCAGGGGGACTACCAGAACACCGGGGAGCTGTTTTTT
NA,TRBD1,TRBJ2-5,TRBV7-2,CASSADRGLWETQYF,TGTGCCAGCAGCGCGGACAGGGGGCTATGGGAGACCCAGTACTTC
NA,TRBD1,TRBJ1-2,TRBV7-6,CASSWTTGANGYTF,TGTGCCAGCAGCTGGACGACAGGGGCAAATGGCTACACCTTC
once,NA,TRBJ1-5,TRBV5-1,CASSSTGNQPQHF,TGCGCCAGCAGTTCTACGGGGAATCAGCCCCAGCATTTT
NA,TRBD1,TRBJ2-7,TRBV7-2,CASSFALTGGPYEQYF,TGTGCCAGCAGCTTTGCTCTTACAGGGGGCCCCTACGAGCAGTACTTC
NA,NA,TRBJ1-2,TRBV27,CASSSGWGYTF,TGTGCCAGCAGTTCCGGGTGGGGCTACACCTTC
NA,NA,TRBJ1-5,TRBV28,CASSTISAGSNQPQHF,TGTGCCAGCAGCACCATTTCAGCGGGCAGCAATCAGCCCCAGCATTTT
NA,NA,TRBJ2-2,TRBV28,CASSLVPFGQVNTGELFF,TGTGCCAGCAGTTTGGTCCCTTTTGGTCAGGTCAACACCGGGGAGCTGTTTTTT
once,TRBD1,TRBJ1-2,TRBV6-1,CASSEQTGPNYGYTF,TGTGCCAGCAGTGAACAGACAGGGCCCAACTATGGCTACACCTTC
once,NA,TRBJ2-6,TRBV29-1,CSVSPSGLGSGANVLTF,TGCAGCGTCTCCCCCAGCGGTCTAGGCTCTGGGGCCAACGTCCTGACTTTC
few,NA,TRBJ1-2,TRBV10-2,CASSESWSYGYTF,TGCGCCAGCAGTGAGTCATGGAGCTATGGCTACACCTTC
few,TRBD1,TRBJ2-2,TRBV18,CASSPSTGGTGELFF,TGTGCCAGCTCACCCTCTACAGGGGGAACCGGGGAGCTGTTTTTT
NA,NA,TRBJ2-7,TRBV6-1,CASSEQGSYEQYF,TGTGCCAGCAGTGAACAGGGCTCCTACGAGCAGTACTTC
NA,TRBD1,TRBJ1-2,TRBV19,CASSVGTGISYGYTF,TGTGCCAGTAGTGTCGGGACAGGAATTTCCTATGGCTACACCTTC
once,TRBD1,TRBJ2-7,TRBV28,CASSFSGQFFYEQYF,TGTGCCAGCAGTTTTTCGGGACAGTTCTTTTACGAGCAGTACTTC
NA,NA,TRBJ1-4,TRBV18,CASSPGQLDEKLFF,TGTGCCAGCTCACCAGGACAGCTTGATGAAAAACTGTTTTTT
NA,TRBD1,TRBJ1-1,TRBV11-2,CASSEIRGRTEAFF,TGTGCCAGCAGCGAAATCAGGGGGCGTACTGAAGCTTTCTTT
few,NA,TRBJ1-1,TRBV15,CATNWGGNTEAFF,TGTGCCACTAACTGGGGGGGGAACACTGAAGCTTTCTTT
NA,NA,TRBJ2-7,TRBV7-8,CASSPRLNSFYEQYF,TGTGCCAGCAGCCCTCGCCTAAATTCCTTCTACGAGCAGTACTTC
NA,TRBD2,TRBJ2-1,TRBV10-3,CAISEVSGGRSSYNEQFF,TGTGCCATCAGTGAGGTTAGCGGGGGGCGAAGCTCCTACAATGAGCAGTTCTTC
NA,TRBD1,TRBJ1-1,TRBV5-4,CASSGRGRHGTEAFF,TGTGCCAGCAGCGGCAGGGGGCGCCACGGCACTGAAGCTTTCTTT
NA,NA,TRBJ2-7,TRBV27,CASSSVKLEGYEQYF,TGTGCCAGCAGTTCCGTAAAGTTGGAGGGCTACGAGCAGTACTTC
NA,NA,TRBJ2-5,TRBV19,CASEQETQYF,TGTGCCAGTGAGCAAGAGACCCAGTACTTC
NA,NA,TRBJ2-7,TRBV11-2,CASSLDGSQLFYEQYF,TGTGCCAGCAGCTTAGACGGGTCCCAACTCTTCTACGAGCAGTACTTC
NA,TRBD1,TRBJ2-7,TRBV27,CASSLNRGEQYF,TGTGCCAGCAGTTTAAACAGGGGCGAGCAGTACTTC